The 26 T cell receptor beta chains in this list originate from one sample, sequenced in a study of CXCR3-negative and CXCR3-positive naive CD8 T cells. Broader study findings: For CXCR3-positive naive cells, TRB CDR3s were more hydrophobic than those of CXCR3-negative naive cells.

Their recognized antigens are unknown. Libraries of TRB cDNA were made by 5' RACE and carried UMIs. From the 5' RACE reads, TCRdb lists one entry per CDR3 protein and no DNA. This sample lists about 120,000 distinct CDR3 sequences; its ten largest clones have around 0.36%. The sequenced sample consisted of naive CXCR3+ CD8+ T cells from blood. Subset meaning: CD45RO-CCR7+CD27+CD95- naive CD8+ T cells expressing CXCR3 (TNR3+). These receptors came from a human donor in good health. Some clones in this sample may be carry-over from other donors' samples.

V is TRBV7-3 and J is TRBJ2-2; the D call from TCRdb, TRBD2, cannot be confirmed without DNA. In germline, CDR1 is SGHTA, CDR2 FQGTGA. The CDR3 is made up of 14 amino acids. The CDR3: CASRAEGHTGELFF.

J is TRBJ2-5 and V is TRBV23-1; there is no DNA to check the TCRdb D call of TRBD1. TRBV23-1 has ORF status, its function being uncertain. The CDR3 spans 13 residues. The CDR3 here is CASTKGDRGAQYF.

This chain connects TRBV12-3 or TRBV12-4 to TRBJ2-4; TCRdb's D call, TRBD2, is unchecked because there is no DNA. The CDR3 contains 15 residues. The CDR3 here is CASSPFLAAKNIQYF.

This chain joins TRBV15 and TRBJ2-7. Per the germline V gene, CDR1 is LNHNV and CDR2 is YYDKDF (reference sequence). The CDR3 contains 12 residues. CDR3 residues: CATSISSYEQYF.

The CDR3 sequence is CASSYSVGRISYEQYF. This rearrangement joins TRBV6-2 or TRBV6-3 to TRBJ2-7. The germline V gene encodes CDR1 MNHEY and CDR2 SVGEGT. The CDR3 has 16 amino acids.

CDR3: CASSYQGSNYGYTF. The chain combines TRBV28 with TRBJ1-2; TCRdb proposes TRBD1, but this gene call is untestable without DNA. Germline V gives CDR1 MDHEN, CDR2 SYDVKM. There are 14 residues in the CDR3.

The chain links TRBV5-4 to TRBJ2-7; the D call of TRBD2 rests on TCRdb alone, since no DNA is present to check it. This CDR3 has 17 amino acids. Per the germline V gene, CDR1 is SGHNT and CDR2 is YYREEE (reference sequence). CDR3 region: CASSFGRDSHTSYEQYF.

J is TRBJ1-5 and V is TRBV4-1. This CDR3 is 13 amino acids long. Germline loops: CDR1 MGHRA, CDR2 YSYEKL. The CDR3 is CASSPNLNQPQHF.

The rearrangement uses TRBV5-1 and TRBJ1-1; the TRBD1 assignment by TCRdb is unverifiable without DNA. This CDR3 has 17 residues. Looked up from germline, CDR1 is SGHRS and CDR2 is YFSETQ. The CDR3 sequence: CASSHIFTGELNTEAFF.

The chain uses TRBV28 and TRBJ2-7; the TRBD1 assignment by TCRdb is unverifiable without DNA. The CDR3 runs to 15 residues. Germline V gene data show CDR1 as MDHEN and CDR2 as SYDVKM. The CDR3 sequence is CASSPPGQPSYEQYF.

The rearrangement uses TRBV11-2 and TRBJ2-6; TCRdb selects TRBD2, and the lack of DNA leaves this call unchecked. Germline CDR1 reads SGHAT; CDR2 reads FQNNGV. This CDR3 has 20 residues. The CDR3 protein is CASSLFRARSTNSGANVLTF.

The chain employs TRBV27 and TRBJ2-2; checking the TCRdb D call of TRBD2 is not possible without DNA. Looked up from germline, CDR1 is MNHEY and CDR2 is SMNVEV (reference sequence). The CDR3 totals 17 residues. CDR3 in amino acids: CASSFWAGGVNTGELFF.

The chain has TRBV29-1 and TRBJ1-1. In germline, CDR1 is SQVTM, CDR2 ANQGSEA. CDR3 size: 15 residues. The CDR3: CSVEERGMTNTEAFF.

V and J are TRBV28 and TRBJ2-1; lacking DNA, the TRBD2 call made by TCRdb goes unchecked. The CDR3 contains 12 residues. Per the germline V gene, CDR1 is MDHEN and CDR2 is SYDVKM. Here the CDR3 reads CASSHTAGVQFF.

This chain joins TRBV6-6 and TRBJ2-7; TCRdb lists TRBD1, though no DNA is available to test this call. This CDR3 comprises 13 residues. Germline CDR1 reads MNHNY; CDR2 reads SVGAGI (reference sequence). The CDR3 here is CASSPGTGVEQYF.

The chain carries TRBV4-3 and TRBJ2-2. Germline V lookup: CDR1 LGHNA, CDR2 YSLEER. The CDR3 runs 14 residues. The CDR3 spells CASSQDWFTGELFF.

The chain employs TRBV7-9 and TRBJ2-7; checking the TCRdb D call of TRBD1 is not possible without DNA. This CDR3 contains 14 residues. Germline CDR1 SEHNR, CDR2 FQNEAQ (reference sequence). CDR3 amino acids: CASSSSTATYEQYF.

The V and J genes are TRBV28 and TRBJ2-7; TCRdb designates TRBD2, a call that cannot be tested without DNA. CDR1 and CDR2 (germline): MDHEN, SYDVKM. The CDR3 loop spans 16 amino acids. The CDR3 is CASSLPFGLAGYEQYF.

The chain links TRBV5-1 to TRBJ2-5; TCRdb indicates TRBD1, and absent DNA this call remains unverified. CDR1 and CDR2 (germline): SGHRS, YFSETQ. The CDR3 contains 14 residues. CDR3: CASSPGTVLETQYF.

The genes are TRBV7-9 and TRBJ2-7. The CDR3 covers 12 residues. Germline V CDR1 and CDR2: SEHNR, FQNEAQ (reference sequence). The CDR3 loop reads CASSLGRDEQYF.

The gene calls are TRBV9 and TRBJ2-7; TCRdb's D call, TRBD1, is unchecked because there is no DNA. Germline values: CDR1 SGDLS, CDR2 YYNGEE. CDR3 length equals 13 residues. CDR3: CASSPDRDHEQYF.

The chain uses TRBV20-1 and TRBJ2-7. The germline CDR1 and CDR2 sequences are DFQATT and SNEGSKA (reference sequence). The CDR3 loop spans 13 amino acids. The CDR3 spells CSARDTGNYEQYF.

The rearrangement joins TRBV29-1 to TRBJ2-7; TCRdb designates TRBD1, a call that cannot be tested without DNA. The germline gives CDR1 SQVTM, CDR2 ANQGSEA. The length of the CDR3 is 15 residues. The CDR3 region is CSVELDRGGSYEQYF.

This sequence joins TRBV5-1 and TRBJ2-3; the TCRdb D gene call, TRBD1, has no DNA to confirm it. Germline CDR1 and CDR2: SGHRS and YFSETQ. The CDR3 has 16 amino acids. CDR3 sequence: CASSLVQGGLSDTQYF.

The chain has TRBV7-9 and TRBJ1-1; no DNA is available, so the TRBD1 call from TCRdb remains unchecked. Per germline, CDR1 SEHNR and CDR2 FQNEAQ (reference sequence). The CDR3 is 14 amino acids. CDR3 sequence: CASSRGQAPTEAFF.

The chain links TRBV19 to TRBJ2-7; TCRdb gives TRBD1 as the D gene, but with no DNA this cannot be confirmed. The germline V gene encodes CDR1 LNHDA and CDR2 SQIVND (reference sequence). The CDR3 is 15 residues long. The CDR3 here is CASSISGASGYEQYF.